A selection of T cell receptor beta chains follows, all from one sample in a study of T cell clusters in autoimmune cytopenias. TCRdb reprocessed the multiplex PCR reads and keeps a single row for each CDR3 protein, giving no DNA. The sample totals some 510 distinct CDR3 sequences. Sequencing was performed on peripheral blood. These receptors all come from a human donor with an autoimmune cytopenia or autoimmune hepatitis (not recorded which). The CDR3 runs from the conserved cysteine through the conserved F or W. The order of the fields is clone size, V gene, J gene, CDR3 protein. The size entry is marked missing in some rows and otherwise reads once, few, many or a size class.

.	TRBV7-9	TRBJ1-4	CASSSGQVLTNEKLFF
medium-sized	TRBV6-5	TRBJ2-7	CASSYGGQRYEQYF
medium-sized	TRBV7-3	TRBJ2-3	CASSPAGTARNTQYF
medium-sized	TRBV27	TRBJ1-6	CASTQKGSRTGGWNSPLHF
medium-sized	TRBV6-2/TRBV6-3	TRBJ2-7	CASSQLPDYAYEQYF
large	TRBV12-3/TRBV12-4	TRBJ1-2	CASSLWDRENYGYTF
.	TRBV21-1	TRBJ2-7	CASSARTPSPEQYF
medium-sized	TRBV19	TRBJ1-5	CASSIDRGAQPQHF
medium-sized	TRBV19	TRBJ2-2	CASMEQGAVTGELFF
.	TRBV20-1	TRBJ1-1	CSAREMNTEAFF
medium-sized	TRBV5-5	TRBJ2-7	CASSFTGTSGYEQYF
.	TRBV6-1	TRBJ1-5	CASSEILGGDSNQPQHF
medium-sized	TRBV15	TRBJ1-3	CATSRVPTDTIYF
large	TRBV29-1	TRBJ1-1	CSGFRQGRGNTEAFF
medium-sized	TRBV6-2/TRBV6-3	TRBJ2-1	CASSYSNSNEQFF
.	TRBV19	TRBJ2-1	CASGFRTGGANEQFF
medium-sized	TRBV7-2	TRBJ1-5	CASSLMQDQPQHF
large	TRBV6-1	TRBJ2-7	CASSAWGPGYEQYF
medium-sized	TRBV24-1	TRBJ2-1	CATGGTSGRDEQFF
medium-sized	TRBV5-6	TRBJ2-7	CASSLGPTSGTSDEQYF
medium-sized	TRBV12-3/TRBV12-4	TRBJ2-5	CASSFSGTAQETQYF